The sample holds one count of the clone carrying this TCR beta chain. The target antigen is unknown. This specimen comes from a study of T cell responses to AZD1222 COVID-19 vaccine. Regarding the study as a whole: Researchers report vaccine-associated CD4 TCRs spanning spike, with dominance at 160-218 and 743-854.

Clones were sequenced by immunoSEQ multiplex PCR, and TCRdb holds only the in-frame ones, with some missing. The data show 13,000 to 15,000 clones, with under 90% seen just once and 30% to 45% held by the top ten. CDR1 SGHAT and CDR2 FQNNGV come from the germline V gene. V was cut by 0 bases and J by 1 base, with 1 base left in between. This CDR3 is built from 12 residues. This receptor was obtained from an adult who received the AZD1222 COVID-19 vaccine. The genes are TRBV11-2 and TRBJ2-7, with no clear D. The input for sequencing was peripheral blood, taken 28 days after the second AZD1222 dose. CDR3 in amino acids: CASSLDSYEQYF. The CDR3, as DNA: TGTGCCAGCAGCTTAGATTCCTACGAGCAGTACTTC.